This is a list of T cell receptor beta chains from one sample in a study of T cell responses to AZD1222 COVID-19 vaccine. Data came from immunoSEQ multiplex PCR; TCRdb stores just in-frame clones and leaves some out. This sample carries 90,000 to 120,000 clones, 87% of them seen once, and the ten largest clones take 4.8%. Sequences were derived from peripheral blood, sampled 28 days after the second AZD1222 dose. The receptors were gathered from an adult who received the AZD1222 COVID-19 vaccine. The CDR3 runs from the conserved cysteine through the conserved F or W. The D gene is left open where the match is weak. Size values are once, few and many counts, or a class for expanded clones, and some rows have none.

V: TRBV30; J: TRBJ2-7; size: NA; D: TRBD1; CDR3: CAWNQGVGYEQYF; DNA: TGTGCCTGGAACCAGGGGGTGGGATACGAGCAGTACTTC
V: TRBV19; J: TRBJ1-5; size: NA; D: NA; CDR3: CASSIVGAGGNQPQHF; DNA: TGTGCCAGTAGTATAGTAGGGGCCGGGGGCAATCAGCCCCAGCATTTT
V: TRBV6-1; J: TRBJ1-5; size: NA; D: TRBD1; CDR3: CASSEVNRDSFGNQPQHF; DNA: TGTGCCAGCAGTGAAGTGAACCGGGACAGTTTTGGAAATCAGCCCCAGCATTTT
V: TRBV9; J: TRBJ2-7; size: NA; D: TRBD2; CDR3: CASSPAGTSGSYEQYF; DNA: TGTGCCAGCAGCCCCGCGGGGACTAGCGGCTCCTACGAGCAGTACTTC
V: TRBV5-4; J: TRBJ1-5; size: NA; D: TRBD1; CDR3: CASSVQGANQPQHF; DNA: TGTGCCAGCAGCGTCCAGGGGGCGAATCAGCCCCAGCATTTT
V: TRBV7-9; J: TRBJ1-6; size: NA; D: NA; CDR3: CASSKQTGAGNSPLHF; DNA: TGTGCCAGCAGCAAGCAGACAGGAGCGGGAAATTCACCCCTCCACTTT
V: TRBV13; J: TRBJ1-2; size: NA; D: NA; CDR3: CASSTGPNYGYTF; DNA: TGTGCCAGCAGCACCGGGCCCAACTATGGCTACACCTTC
V: TRBV7-2; J: TRBJ1-5; size: NA; D: NA; CDR3: CASSLEGLSNQPQHF; DNA: TGTGCCAGCAGCTTAGAAGGGCTTAGCAATCAGCCCCAGCATTTT
V: TRBV11-2; J: TRBJ1-3; size: NA; D: NA; CDR3: CASSLDAAGGNTIYF; DNA: TGTGCCAGCAGCTTAGATGCGGCGGGGGGAAACACCATATATTTT
V: TRBV5-1; J: TRBJ1-2; size: few; D: TRBD1; CDR3: CASTSLGTGGSYTF; DNA: TGCGCCAGCACGAGTCTGGGGACAGGAGGGAGCTACACCTTC
V: TRBV5-1; J: TRBJ2-1; size: NA; D: NA; CDR3: CASSLFEGGYNEQFF; DNA: TGCGCCAGCAGCTTGTTTGAGGGGGGTTACAATGAGCAGTTCTTC
V: TRBV6-5; J: TRBJ1-5; size: NA; D: NA; CDR3: CASKKGTQSNQPQHF; DNA: TGTGCCAGCAAAAAAGGGACACAGAGCAATCAGCCCCAGCATTTT
V: TRBV28; J: TRBJ2-7; size: NA; D: NA; CDR3: CASSLWDRNVNEQYF; DNA: TGTGCCAGCAGTTTATGGGACCGAAACGTCAACGAGCAGTACTTC
V: TRBV7-9; J: TRBJ2-7; size: NA; D: NA; CDR3: CASSVDSTGSYEQYF; DNA: TGTGCCAGCAGCGTAGACTCGACCGGCTCCTACGAGCAGTACTTC
V: TRBV5-6; J: TRBJ1-1; size: NA; D: NA; CDR3: CASSLGAWGTEAFF; DNA: TGTGCCAGCAGCTTGGGGGCGTGGGGCACTGAAGCTTTCTTT
V: TRBV6-5; J: TRBJ1-1; size: few; D: NA; CDR3: CASSYLAGMNTEAFF; DNA: TGTGCCAGCAGTTACCTGGCGGGGATGAACACTGAAGCTTTCTTT
V: TRBV9; J: TRBJ2-5; size: few; D: NA; CDR3: CASSVAPQETQYF; DNA: TGTGCCAGCAGCGTTGCCCCACAAGAGACCCAGTACTTC